These 31 T cell receptor beta chains were sequenced from one sample in a study of CD8+CD57+ T cells in acquired aplastic anemia (dated 2018 in TCRdb). Reads for this sample came from an Illumina HiSeq 2000. Genomic DNA was used as template for profiling of TCR beta VDJ combinations and CDR3 sequences. TCRdb passed the public sequencing reads through fastp at Q25 and MiXCR, retaining productive beta sequences. Rows matching on CDR3 protein sequence are summarized as one entry with the most common DNA and genes. Within this sample are fewer than 250,000 distinct CDR3 sequences, with roughly half of them counted one time only. The top ten clonotypes cover about 16% of the sample. The sequencing input was sorted CD4+, CD8+, or CD8+CD57+ T cells (not recorded which) from PBMCs. The receptors originated from a human donor in good health, serving as a control.

Note on this clonotype: Since the CDR3 does not end with the conserved phenylalanine or tryptophan, this likely comes from a read error. V is TRBV3-1 and J is TRBJ1-3; D not certain. V was pared by 6 bases and J by 0 bases, with 3 bases between. This CDR3 has 12 amino acids. Per the germline V gene, CDR1 is LGHDT and CDR2 is YNNKEL (reference sequence). In nucleotides, the CDR3 is TGTGCCAGCAGTCCCTCTGGAAACACCATATATCTT. Its protein product is CASSPSGNTIYL.

This clonotype showed up just a few times. V gene TRBV28 combines with J gene TRBJ1-2, with D uncertain. CDR1 and CDR2 from the germline V gene are MDHEN and SYDVKM. The CDR3 totals 12 residues. V was clipped by 5 bases and J by 8 bases, with 12 bases between them. CDR3 nucleotide sequence: TGTGCCAGCAGTCCCACGTGGGAGGGCTACACCTTC. Translation gives CASSPTWEGYTF.

The rearrangement joins TRBV5-6 to TRBJ2-1; TRBD1 agrees at 9 bases. Germline-derived CDR1 and CDR2 are SGHDT and YYEEEE. V shed 6 bases and J 4 bases; nucleotides not matched to a gene: 2. CDR3 length equals 13 residues. The CDR3: CASKGQGYNEQFF. The CDR3 region has the DNA TGTGCCAGCAAGGGACAGGGTTACAATGAGCAGTTCTTC.

The V and J genes are TRBV24-1 and TRBJ1-2; no firm D call. V shed 8 bases and J shed 4 bases, with 10 bases lying between them. The germline CDR1 and CDR2 sequences are KGHDR and SFDVKD. This CDR3 has 12 residues. CDR3 sequence (DNA): TGTGCCACCAAAAGCGATACCTATGGCTACACCTTC. Residues: CATKSDTYGYTF.

V gene TRBV7-9 combines with J gene TRBJ1-6; 10 bases align to TRBD1. The trim removed 5 bases at V and 8 bases at J, leaving 3 bases unmatched. The germline gives CDR1 SEHNR, CDR2 FQNEAQ (reference sequence). The CDR3 covers 14 residues. The CDR3 protein is CASSEDRGYSPLHF. The DNA of the CDR3 is TGTGCCAGCAGCGAGGACAGGGGGTATTCACCCCTCCACTTT.

This clonotype was recorded at least ten times. The CDR3 DNA is TGCAGTGCTAGGGGGCTGTATGGCTACACCTTC. Its translation: CSARGLYGYTF. The rearrangement links TRBV20-1 to TRBJ1-2; D is perhaps TRBD1 (5 bases). CDR3 length equals 11 residues. The V gene's germline CDR1 is DFQATT and CDR2 SNEGSKA (reference sequence). Trimming took off 3 bases at V and 5 bases at J, with 7 bases between the two ends.

This clonotype was counted many times. This may come from a read error, since a much larger clone is one base off. The missing conserved phenylalanine or tryptophan at the end of this CDR3 makes a read error likely. The rearrangement uses TRBV24-1 and TRBJ2-7, with D hard to call. This CDR3 contains 11 residues. V lost 3 bases to trimming and J lost 5 bases, with 4 bases between them. The V gene's germline CDR1 is KGHDR and CDR2 SFDVKD. This CDR3 reads CATSDLDEQYS. The CDR3, as DNA: TGTGCCACCAGTGATCTAGACGAGCAGTACTCC.

On this clonotype itself: It may be a read error: a sequence one base away is much more abundant. This chain connects TRBV20-1 to TRBJ1-6, with D possibly matching TRBD1 (5 bases). The CDR3 length is 16 residues. Per the germline V gene, CDR1 is DFQATT and CDR2 is SNEGSKA (reference sequence). The V gene lost 1 base and the J gene lost 11 bases, with 21 bases spanning the gap. CDR3 DNA sequence: TGCAGTGCTAGAGCCAGGGAGACATCCTATAGTCCACCCCTCCACTTT. Protein product: CSARARETSYSPPLHF.

Note on this clonotype: In this CDR3 the conserved last residue, phenylalanine or tryptophan, is missing, so a read error is likely. No DNA is shown, since the ends of the CDR3 on it are uncertain; the CDR3 is the one TCRdb lists. The chain couples TRBV7-9 to TRBJ2-5; no check of the table's D call, TRBD2, against the DNA was made. The CDR3 length is 9 residues, termini included. Per germline, CDR1 SEHNR and CDR2 FQNEAQ (reference sequence). The CDR3 is CASSSRPMT.

This rearrangement joins TRBV5-1 to TRBJ2-7, with unresolved D. V gave up 7 bases and J gave up 9 bases, with 26 bases separating them. The germline V gene has CDR1 SGHRS and CDR2 YFSETQ. This CDR3 spans 15 amino acids. In DNA, the CDR3 is TGCGCCAGCGAAGGGCCCGGGCAGTCGCGCTGCGGGCAGTACTTC. Residues: CASEGPGQSRCGQYF.

The V and J genes are TRBV12-3 or TRBV12-4 and TRBJ1-6; D unresolved. Trimming took off 5 bases at V and 5 bases at J, with 7 bases between the two ends. The CDR3 runs 13 residues. CDR3 DNA: TGTGCCAGCAGTGGCCGCAATAATTCACCCCTCCACTTT. Translated, it gives CASSGRNNSPLHF.

This clonotype was seen at least ten times. The chain combines TRBV6-2 or TRBV6-3 with TRBJ1-5; maybe TRBD1 (5 bases). The CDR3 runs 12 residues. Trimming stripped 1 base from V and 13 bases from J, with 11 bases between. The germline CDR1 and CDR2 sequences are MNHEY and SVGEGT. The chain's CDR3 is CASSYFLQGQHF. As DNA, the CDR3 is TGTGCCAGCAGTTACTTCCTCCAGGGTCAGCATTTT.

The chain joins TRBV7-9 to TRBJ2-7; D is perhaps TRBD1 or TRBD2 (5 bases each). Germline V lookup: CDR1 SEHNR, CDR2 FQNEAQ (reference sequence). The CDR3 has 12 amino acids. Trimming took off 5 bases at V and 5 bases at J, with 10 bases between the two ends. CDR3 in amino acids: CASSPLGHEQYF. For the CDR3, the DNA is TGTGCCAGCAGCCCGCTGGGACACGAGCAGTACTTC.

This clonotype was detected many times. The chain combines TRBV7-3 with TRBJ2-7, with 10 bases identical to TRBD1. There are 16 residues in the CDR3. V gave up 0 bases and J gave up 0 bases; unmatched junction bases: 2. Germline loops: CDR1 SGHTA, CDR2 FQGTGA. The CDR3 here is CASSLTGTGVSYEQYF. The CDR3 nucleotides are TGTGCCAGCAGCTTAACCGGGACAGGGGTCTCCTACGAGCAGTACTTC.

The gene calls are TRBV2 and TRBJ2-3, with 8 bases identical to TRBD2. Trimming cost V 7 bases and J 6 bases; bases outside gene matches: 3. In germline, CDR1 is SNHLY, CDR2 FYNNEI. The CDR3 sequence is 12 residues long. The CDR3 spells CASTRGGDTQYF. CDR3 sequence (DNA): TGTGCCAGCACCCGGGGGGGGGATACGCAGTATTTT. Filled out from reference TRBV2 and TRBJ2-3, the complete variable domain reads EPEVTQTPSHQVTQMGQEVILRCVPISNHLYFYWYRQILGQKVEFLVSFYNNEISEKSEIFDDQFSVERPDGSNFTLKIRSTKLEDSAMYFCASTRGGDTQYFGPGTRLTVL.

There are a few counts of this clonotype. This chain connects TRBV28 to TRBJ1-5; weak D call: TRBD1 (5 bases). The DNA matches TRBJ1-3 better at its end, which makes the J call doubtful. This CDR3 has 14 residues. Per the germline V gene, CDR1 is MDHEN and CDR2 is SYDVKM. The CDR3 protein is CASSTGVTGNTIYF. The CDR3 coding sequence is TGTGCCAGCAGTACGGGGGTAACTGGAAACACCATATATTTT.

Only one count was recorded for this clonotype. The chain employs TRBV7-9 and TRBJ1-2, with 8 bases lining up with TRBD1. This CDR3 comprises 15 residues. Germline loops: CDR1 SEHNR, CDR2 FQNEAQ (reference sequence). V shed 2 bases and J 3 bases; nucleotides not matched to a gene: 5. The CDR3 loop reads CASSLLDRAYYGYTF. In DNA, the CDR3 is TGTGCCAGCAGCTTACTGGACAGGGCATACTATGGCTACACCTTC.

The chain is built from TRBV19 and TRBJ1-5; 7 positions match TRBD1. Trimming at V came to 2 bases and at J to 5 bases, leaving 6 bases not matched to a gene. Germline V lookup: CDR1 LNHDA, CDR2 SQIVND (reference sequence). The CDR3 spans 15 residues. In DNA, the CDR3 is TGTGCCAGTAGTATAAAACAGGGGTATCATCAGCCCCAGCATTTT. It codes for CASSIKQGYHQPQHF.

This clonotype was recorded at least ten times. This chain connects TRBV4-1 to TRBJ2-1; D is perhaps TRBD1 (5 bases). The ends were cut back, 0 bases at V and 5 bases at J, with 14 bases in the middle. CDR1 and CDR2 (germline): MGHRA, YSYEKL. The CDR3 spans 16 residues. DNA for the CDR3: TGCGCCAGCAGCCAAGAATGGAGCAGGGTCAACAATGAGCAGTTCTTC. Translating gives CASSQEWSRVNNEQFF.

The chain is built from TRBV20-1 and TRBJ1-1; D uncertain. This CDR3 is built from 13 residues. Germline CDR1 DFQATT, CDR2 SNEGSKA (reference sequence). The V and J ends lost 4 bases and 5 bases respectively, with 14 bases between them. CDR3 sequence reads: CSATKPHLTEAFF. DNA of the CDR3: TGCAGTGCTACTAAGCCTCACTTGACTGAAGCTTTCTTT.

The chain employs TRBV15 and TRBJ1-6; D perhaps matches TRBD1 (5 bases). The CDR3 has 16 amino acids. Trimming left V 2 bases short and J 6 bases short, with 14 bases between. Germline CDR1 is LNHNV and CDR2 is YYDKDF (reference sequence). The CDR3 loop is CATSRNQGGRNSPLHF. For the CDR3, the DNA is TGTGCCACCAGCAGAAATCAGGGCGGACGTAATTCACCCCTCCACTTT.

This chain connects TRBV4-3 to TRBJ2-7; the match to TRBD1 covers 9 bases. V trimming: 0 bases; J trimming: 4 bases; junction bases outside the gene matches: 7. CDR1 and CDR2 (germline): LGHNA, YSLEER. The CDR3 runs 16 residues. The CDR3 bases are TGCGCCAGCAGCCAAGAGCCCCGGGACAGGGATTACGAGCAGTACTTC. Its translation is CASSQEPRDRDYEQYF.

This clonotype came up many times. This chain connects TRBV11-3 to TRBJ2-7; D not certain. The CDR3 is made up of 17 amino acids. Deletions cut 1 base from V and 1 base from J, with 17 bases between. CDR1 and CDR2 (germline): SGHNT, YENEEA. For the CDR3, the DNA is TGTGCCAGCAGCTTAGTTTTAGTCGACCAACGGTCCTACGAGCAGTACTTC. This translates into CASSLVLVDQRSYEQYF.

The genes are TRBV5-1 and TRBJ1-2, with 10 nucleotides matching TRBD1. The CDR3 spans 13 residues. Germline CDR1 and CDR2: SGHRS and YFSETQ. V lost 3 bases, J lost 6 bases, and 2 bases stayed unmatched. CDR3 DNA: TGCGCCAGCAGCTCGGGGACAGGGGATGGCTACACCTTC. Translation: CASSSGTGDGYTF.

This clonotype was observed many times. The chain links TRBV9 to TRBJ2-1; D unresolved. The CDR3 has 16 amino acids. Germline CDR1 SGDLS, CDR2 YYNGEE. With 0 bases removed from V and 1 base from J, the gap between germline ends came to 11 bases. The CDR3 here is CASSVVESTSYNEQFF. In DNA form, the CDR3 reads TGTGCCAGCAGCGTAGTTGAGTCAACTTCCTACAATGAGCAGTTCTTC.

In its sample, this clonotype was seen once. This CDR3 reads CASSVESVGMAFF. The CDR3 region has the DNA TGTGCCAGCAGCGTAGAATCGGTGGGGATGGCTTTCTTT. V usage is TRBV9 and J usage is TRBJ1-1, with D uncertain. The germline CDR1 and CDR2 sequences are SGDLS and YYNGEE. V was clipped by 0 bases and J by 11 bases, with 14 bases between them. This CDR3 is 13 amino acids long.

This clonotype came up many times. The genes are TRBV5-8 and TRBJ1-1; D is undetermined. Germline V gene sequence: CDR1 SGHTS, CDR2 YDEGEE. Trimming took off 0 bases at V and 1 base at J, with 10 bases between the two ends. This CDR3 has 15 residues. CDR3 sequence (DNA): TGTGCCAGCAGCTTGGTAGGAGGCAGGAACACTGAAGCTTTCTTT. Translating gives CASSLVGGRNTEAFF. The complete variable domain, with remaining parts taken from reference TRBV5-8 and TRBJ1-1, reads EAGVTQSPTHLIKTRGQQATLRCSPISGHTSVYWYQQALGLGLQFLLWYDEGEERNRGNFPPRFSGRQFPNYSSELNVNALELEDSALYLCASSLVGGRNTEAFFGQGTRLTVV.

Regarding this clonotype: A much larger clone is a single base away; this may be a read error. The chain carries TRBV20-1 and TRBJ2-3, with 7 bases that match TRBD2. This CDR3 has 15 amino acids. The junction had 13 bases not matched to a gene; V was cut back by 5 bases and J by 5 bases. Germline CDR1 reads DFQATT; CDR2 reads SNEGSKA (reference sequence). The chain's CDR3 is CSASSPQRGGDTQYF. DNA of the CDR3: TGCAGTGCTTCGAGCCCCCAGCGGGGTGGAGATACGCAGTATTTT.

Notes on this clonotype: A much bigger clone sits one base away, suggesting this may be a read error. The V and J genes are TRBV5-1 and TRBJ1-4; a weak D match, TRBD1 (5 bases). The CDR3 is 14 amino acids. From germline, CDR1 is SGHRS and CDR2 YFSETQ. The V end was cut by 0 bases, the J end by 12 bases, with 15 bases between. Here the CDR3 reads CASSLGQIGEELFF. In DNA, the CDR3 is TGCGCCAGCAGCTTGGGGCAAATAGGGGAAGAACTGTTTTTT.

This clonotype has a single count. The chain combines TRBV7-2 with TRBJ2-1, with D hard to call. V gave up 5 bases and J gave up 7 bases, with 12 bases separating them. The CDR3 sequence is 13 residues long. Germline assignment: CDR1 SGHTA and CDR2 FQGNSA. The CDR3, as DNA: TGTGCCAGCAGCCCGTTTCGAGGTAATGAGCAGTTCTTC. Translated, it gives CASSPFRGNEQFF.

The CDR3 nucleotides read TGTGCCAGCAGCACCTTGGATGGCTATGGCTACACCTTC. Translated, it gives CASSTLDGYGYTF. The chain links TRBV7-2 to TRBJ1-2; no definite D call. Germline lookup yields CDR1 SGHTA and CDR2 FQGNSA. This CDR3 is 13 amino acids long. V was clipped by 5 bases and J by 4 bases, with 11 bases between them. The full variable domain, its missing parts supplied by reference TRBV7-2 and TRBJ1-2, is GAGVSQSPSNKVTEKGKDVELRCDPISGHTALYWYRQSLGQGLEFLIYFQGNSAPDKSGLPSDRFSAERTGGSVSTLTIQRTQQEDSAVYLCASSTLDGYGYTFGSGTRLTVV.